Below, 8 T cell receptor beta chains from the same sample are listed, as sequenced in a study of blood T cell repertoires in COVID-19. Profiling relied on immunoSEQ multiplex PCR, and the TCRdb table lists in-frame clones only, not all of them. This table has under 250,000 clones, around nine tenths appearing once. The sample consisted of peripheral blood. The source is a woman aged 60-70 years who had recovered from COVID-19.

The chain recombines TRBV6-1 with TRBJ1-2; D not resolved. V was clipped by 2 bases and J by 4 bases, with 8 bases between them. The CDR3 runs 13 residues. CDR1 MNHNS and CDR2 SASEGT come from the germline V gene. The CDR3: CASSETATYGYTF. CDR3 coding DNA: TGTGCCAGCAGTGAAACAGCCACCTATGGCTACACCTTC.

V and J are TRBV7-2 and TRBJ1-4; TRBD1 might be the D (5 bases). The germline gives CDR1 SGHTA, CDR2 FQGNSA. Trimming took 5 bases from V and 4 from J, leaving 11 bases between them. The CDR3 runs to 14 residues. The CDR3 sequence is CASSDSSNNEKLFF. The CDR3 bases are TGTGCCAGCAGCGACAGTTCTAATAATGAAAAACTGTTTTTT.

The chain recombines TRBV6-5 with TRBJ1-6, with TRBD1 as a possible D gene (6 bases). CDR3 size: 15 residues. CDR1 MNHEY and CDR2 SVGAGI come from the germline V gene. Deletions cut 2 bases from V and 7 bases from J, with 12 bases between. As DNA, the CDR3 is TGTGCCAGCAGTTACCCCGGTCAGGGGAATTCACCCCTCCACTTT. It is translated as CASSYPGQGNSPLHF.

V usage is TRBV18 and J usage is TRBJ2-6, with D uncertain. Per germline, CDR1 KGHSH and CDR2 LQKENI. CDR3 length: 14 amino acids. The germline V and J ends were trimmed by 3 bases and 4 bases, with 7 bases remaining between them. The CDR3 region is CASSPGSGANVLTF. CDR3 coding DNA: TGTGCCAGCTCACCCGGGTCCGGGGCCAACGTCCTGACTTTC.

This chain uses TRBV4-1 with TRBJ1-1; the match to TRBD1 covers 7 bases. CDR3 size: 15 residues. Germline-derived CDR1 and CDR2 are MGHRA and YSYEKL. The J segment lost 0 bases and the V segment lost 4 bases, leaving 5 bases of the junction unmatched. The CDR3 here is CASSLSGTVNTEAFF. As DNA, the CDR3 is TGCGCCAGCAGCCTATCGGGGACAGTGAACACTGAAGCTTTCTTT.

The J gene is TRBJ2-7, the V gene TRBV21-1; the DNA was not compared with TRBD2, the D call given in the table. TRBV21-1 corresponds to a pseudogene. There are 15 residues in the CDR3. CDR3 nucleotides: TGTGCCAGCAGCAAGCTAGCCACCTTTTCCGACGAGCAGTACTTC. Translation: CASSKLATFSDEQYF.

The chain recombines TRBV4-3 with TRBJ2-6, with unresolved D. CDR1 and CDR2 (germline): LGHNA, YSLEER. The V end was cut by 1 base, the J end by 4 bases, with 8 bases between. CDR3 size: 15 residues. CDR3 nucleotides: TGCGCCAGCAGCCAAGCGCGGATGGGGGCCAACGTCCTGACTTTC. Protein product: CASSQARMGANVLTF.

The genes are TRBV18 and TRBJ2-7, with TRBD1 matching over 10 bases. V was pared by 3 bases and J by 3 bases, with 2 bases of the junction left unmatched. CDR1 KGHSH and CDR2 LQKENI come from the germline V gene. The CDR3 spans 14 residues. The CDR3 DNA follows: TGTGCCAGCTCACCCGGGACAGGGGACTACGAGCAGTACTTC. Amino acid sequence: CASSPGTGDYEQYF.